This T cell receptor (beta chain) was captured in a study of neurological immune-mediated disorders (dated by TCRdb to the late 2010s). About the study as a whole: The study compared peripheral blood TCR-beta repertoires of HTLV-I-associated myelopathy (HAM/TSP) patients, multiple sclerosis patients and healthy controls using UMI-based sequencing. The cohort was made up of about 68 subjects, consisting of roughly 14 HAM/TSP patients, 35 or so multiple sclerosis patients and approximately 20 healthy controls. The 95 to 120 TCR-beta libraries included longitudinal samples, technical triplicates and paired sorted CD4+ and CD8+ T-cell subsets alongside PBMC samples. Beyond this particular receptor, the publication reports: TCR clonal expansion was highest in HAM/TSP patients and lowest in MS patients, with MS patients falling below even healthy controls. No identical CDR3 amino acid sequences were found to be shared among expanded clones across subjects, suggesting that TCR-beta repertoires were private in all groups.

To synthesize cDNA, template-switch 5'RACE was performed with a primer carrying a 10-nucleotide random unique molecular identifier so that each TCR transcript was tagged. Over 160 million TCR-beta sequences, covering 15-18 subjects, were produced in each sequencing run. The RNeasy kit was used to extract total RNA. The KAPA Real-time Library Amplification kit was used to amplify TCR-beta VDJ regions with primers for the TCR constant region and the 5'RACE anchor. Sample indexes and Illumina adaptors were added in a first PCR, and a second PCR then increased library yield. After purification with Ampure beads, the TCR product of roughly 650 bp was size-selected on a 2% E-gel SizeSelection system. Before pooling, library quality was assessed on a Bioanalyzer, concentration was determined with Qubit, and library quantification was performed with the Kapa Library Quantification kit. Paired-end 2 x 150 bp sequencing of the libraries was performed on an Illumina HiSeq 2500. To increase sequence diversity, roughly 25-31% phiX was spiked into each library pool. Turning to the authors' computational methods: The quality-filtered reads were processed with the UMI-based MiGEC pipeline, whose error correction step removed more than 80% of the raw TCR sequences. IMGT germline references were used for aligning VDJ genes, and each clonotype was defined as a unique CDR3 amino acid sequence together with its V-J genes. Clonal expansion, Shannon diversity and CDR3 relatedness (CalcPairwiseDistances, ClusterSamples) were evaluated with VDJtools, and phylogenetic trees were built with CLCbio workbench. A clone was classed as expanded if it had 8 or more unique UMIs, a cutoff based on coefficient-of-variation modelling across technical triplicates. TCRdb redid the processing of the public reads, applying fastp at Q25 and MiXCR, and retained in-frame beta chains. All rows with the same CDR3 protein become a single entry with the most common DNA and genes. TCRdb, rather than the study authors, made the V and J calls. This sample is represented by nearly 45,000 distinct CDR3 sequences; about 13% of them were singletons. The top ten hold roughly 1.3% of the sample.

Turning to this clonotype: The specificity of this receptor is unknown. There are no base qualities to consult, and no much larger clone falls within one base.

Blood bank volunteers in Maryland, USA served as the healthy controls. For unsorted PBMC libraries, 2 million PBMCs were used after storage in RNAlater at -80 degrees C until RNA extraction. Peripheral blood underwent Ficoll-Hypaque density gradient centrifugation to isolate PBMCs, which were then cryopreserved in liquid nitrogen. Relative to germline, V is 0 bases shorter and J is 1 base shorter, with 8 bases between their ends. The germline V gene encodes CDR1 MNHEY and CDR2 SVGAGI. Inclusive of the bounding cysteine and phenylalanine, the CDR3 is 15 residues long. The read is trimmed to its CDR3 DNA, 45 bases read in frame from base 1.

This clonotype originated in a female donor in good health. Recombination joined TRBV6-5 with TRBJ2-3, with no confidently assigned D gene. The sample consisted of PBMCs. In nucleotides, the sequence is TGTGCCAGCAGTTACTCGAGTTTCCGCACAGATACGCAGTATTTT. This is translated as CASSYSSFRTDTQYF.